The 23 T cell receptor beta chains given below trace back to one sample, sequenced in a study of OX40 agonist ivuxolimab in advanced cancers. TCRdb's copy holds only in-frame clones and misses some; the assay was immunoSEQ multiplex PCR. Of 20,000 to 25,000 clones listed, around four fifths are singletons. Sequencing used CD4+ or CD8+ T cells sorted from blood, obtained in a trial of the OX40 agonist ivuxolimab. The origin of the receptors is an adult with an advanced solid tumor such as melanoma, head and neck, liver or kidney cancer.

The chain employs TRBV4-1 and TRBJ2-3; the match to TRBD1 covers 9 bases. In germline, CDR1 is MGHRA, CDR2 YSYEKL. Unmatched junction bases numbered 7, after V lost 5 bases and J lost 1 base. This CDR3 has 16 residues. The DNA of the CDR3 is TGCGCCAGCAGCTTAATGGACAGGGGCGGCACAGATACGCAGTATTTT. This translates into CASSLMDRGGTDTQYF.

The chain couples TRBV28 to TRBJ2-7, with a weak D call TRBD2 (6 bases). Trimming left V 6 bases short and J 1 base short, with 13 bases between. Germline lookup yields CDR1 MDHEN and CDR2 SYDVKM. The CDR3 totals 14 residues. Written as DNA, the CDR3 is TGTGCCAGCAGAAATACCGGGACTTCCTACGAGCAGTACTTC. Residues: CASRNTGTSYEQYF.

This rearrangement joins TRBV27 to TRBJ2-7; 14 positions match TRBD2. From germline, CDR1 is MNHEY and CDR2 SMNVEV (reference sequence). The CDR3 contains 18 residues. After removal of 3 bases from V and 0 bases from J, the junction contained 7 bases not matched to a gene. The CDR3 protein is CASSFPTSGGVRSYEQYF. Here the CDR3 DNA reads TGTGCCAGCAGTTTCCCGACTAGCGGGGGGGTCCGCTCCTACGAGCAGTACTTC.

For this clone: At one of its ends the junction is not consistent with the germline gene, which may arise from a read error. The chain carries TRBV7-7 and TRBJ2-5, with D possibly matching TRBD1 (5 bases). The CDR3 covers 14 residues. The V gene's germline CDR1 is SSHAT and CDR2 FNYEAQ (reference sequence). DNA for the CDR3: TGTGCTAGCAGCTTAGTGGCAGGGCGAGAGACCCAGTACTTC. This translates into CASSLVAGRETQYF. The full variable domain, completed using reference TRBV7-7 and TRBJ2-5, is GAGVSQSPRYKVTKRGQDVTLRCDPISSHATLYWYQQALGQGPEFLTYFNYEAQPDKSGLPSDRFSAERPEGSISTLTIQRTEQRDSAMYRCASSLVAGRETQYFGPGTRLLVL.

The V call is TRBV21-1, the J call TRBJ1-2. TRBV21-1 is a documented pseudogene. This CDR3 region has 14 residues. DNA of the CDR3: TGTGCCAGCAGCCCCCGGGGGGCGAACTATGGCTACACCTTC. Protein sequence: CASSPRGANYGYTF.

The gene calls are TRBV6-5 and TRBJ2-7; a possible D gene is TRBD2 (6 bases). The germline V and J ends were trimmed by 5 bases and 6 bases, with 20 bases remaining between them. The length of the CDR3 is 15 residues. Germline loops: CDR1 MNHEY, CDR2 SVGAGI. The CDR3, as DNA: TGTGCCAGCAGTATTGGAGTGGAGGGGACTTTCGAGCAGTACTTC. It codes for CASSIGVEGTFEQYF.

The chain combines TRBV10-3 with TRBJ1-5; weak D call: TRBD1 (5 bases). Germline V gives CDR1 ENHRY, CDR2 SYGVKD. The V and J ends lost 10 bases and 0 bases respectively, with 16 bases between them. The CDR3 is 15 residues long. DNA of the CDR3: TGTGCCACCTCCCCTGACAGCCATAGCAATCAGCCCCAGCATTTT. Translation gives CATSPDSHSNQPQHF.

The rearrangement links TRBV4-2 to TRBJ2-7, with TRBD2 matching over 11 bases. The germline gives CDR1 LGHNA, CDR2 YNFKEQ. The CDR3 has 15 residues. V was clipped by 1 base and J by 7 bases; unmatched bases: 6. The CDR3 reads CASSQGVAGGLEQYF. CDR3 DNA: TGTGCCAGCAGCCAAGGGGTAGCGGGGGGGTTGGAGCAGTACTTC.

The CDR3 DNA is TGTGCCAGCAGTTTCCCCGGGAGGTCGGAGTACTTC. This translates into CASSFPGRSEYF. The chain carries TRBV28 and TRBJ2-7; TRBD2 agrees at 7 bases. Germline trimming cut 3 bases from V and 11 bases from J; bases unmatched to any gene: 7. Germline lookup yields CDR1 MDHEN and CDR2 SYDVKM. The CDR3 length is 12 residues.

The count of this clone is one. The CDR3 sequence is CASTPGASYNEQFF. The CDR3 coding sequence is TGTGCCAGTACGCCCGGAGCGTCCTACAATGAGCAGTTCTTC. The chain joins TRBV19 to TRBJ2-1, with D hard to call. V lost 7 bases and J lost 1, with 11 bases in between. The germline V gene has CDR1 LNHDA and CDR2 SQIVND (reference sequence). This CDR3 has 14 amino acids.

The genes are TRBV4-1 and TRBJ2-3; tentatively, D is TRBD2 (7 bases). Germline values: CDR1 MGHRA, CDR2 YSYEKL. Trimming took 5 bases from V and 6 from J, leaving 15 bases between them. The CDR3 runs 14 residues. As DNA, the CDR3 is TGCGCCAGCAGCGTTGGGGGGGGCCTCGATACGCAGTATTTT. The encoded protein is CASSVGGGLDTQYF.

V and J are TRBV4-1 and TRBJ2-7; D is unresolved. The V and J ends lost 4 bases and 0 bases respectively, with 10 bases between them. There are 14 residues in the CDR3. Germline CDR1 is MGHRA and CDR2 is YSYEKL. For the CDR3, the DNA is TGCGCCAGCAGCCTTAAAGGGAACTCCTACGAGCAGTACTTC. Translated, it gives CASSLKGNSYEQYF.

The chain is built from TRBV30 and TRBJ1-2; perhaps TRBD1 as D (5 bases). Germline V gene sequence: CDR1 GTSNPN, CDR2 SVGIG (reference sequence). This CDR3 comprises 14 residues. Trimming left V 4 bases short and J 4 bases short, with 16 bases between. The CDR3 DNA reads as TGTGCCTGGACAAGAAGGGGCAGAGGCTATGGCTACACCTTC. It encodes CAWTRRGRGYGYTF.

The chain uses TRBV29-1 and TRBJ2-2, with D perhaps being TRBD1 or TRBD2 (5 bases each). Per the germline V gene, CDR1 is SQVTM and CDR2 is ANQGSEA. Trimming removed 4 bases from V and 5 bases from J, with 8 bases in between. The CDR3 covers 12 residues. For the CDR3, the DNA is TGCAGCGTTGTGTGGGGGACCGGGGAGCTGTTTTTT. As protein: CSVVWGTGELFF.

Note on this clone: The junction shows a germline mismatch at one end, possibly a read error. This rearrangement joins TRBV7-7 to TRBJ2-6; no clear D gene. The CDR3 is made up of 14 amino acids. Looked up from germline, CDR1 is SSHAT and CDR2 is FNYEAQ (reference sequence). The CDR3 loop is CASSPGAGANVLTF. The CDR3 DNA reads TGTGCTAGCAGCCCTGGGGCTGGGGCCAACGTCCTGACTTTC. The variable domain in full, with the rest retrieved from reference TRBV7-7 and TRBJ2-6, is GAGVSQSPRYKVTKRGQDVTLRCDPISSHATLYWYQQALGQGPEFLTYFNYEAQPDKSGLPSDRFSAERPEGSISTLTIQRTEQRDSAMYRCASSPGAGANVLTFGAGSRLTVL.

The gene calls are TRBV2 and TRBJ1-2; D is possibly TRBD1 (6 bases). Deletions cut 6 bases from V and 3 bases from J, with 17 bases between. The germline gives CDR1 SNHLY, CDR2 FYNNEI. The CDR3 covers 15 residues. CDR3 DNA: TGTGCCAGCAGGGATCCCGGGGGCAAGGACTATGGCTACACCTTC. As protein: CASRDPGGKDYGYTF.

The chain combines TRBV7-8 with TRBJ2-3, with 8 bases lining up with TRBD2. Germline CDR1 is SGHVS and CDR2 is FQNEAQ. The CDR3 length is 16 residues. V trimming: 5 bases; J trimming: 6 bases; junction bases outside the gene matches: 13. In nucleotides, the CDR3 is TGTGCCAGCAGCATACGGGCTAGCGGGCCTTGGGATACGCAGTATTTT. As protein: CASSIRASGPWDTQYF. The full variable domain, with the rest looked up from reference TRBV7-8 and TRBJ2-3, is GAGVSQSPRYKVAKRGQDVALRCDPISGHVSLFWYQQALGQGPEFLTYFQNEAQLDKSGLPSDRFFAERPEGSVSTLKIQRTQQEDSAVYLCASSIRASGPWDTQYFGPGTRLTVL.

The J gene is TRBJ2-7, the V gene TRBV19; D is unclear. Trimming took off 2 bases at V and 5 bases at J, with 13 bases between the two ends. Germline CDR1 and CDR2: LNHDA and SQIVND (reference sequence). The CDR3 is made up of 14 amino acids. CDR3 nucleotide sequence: TGTGCCAGTAGTATAAACCCCTCACTGGACGAGCAGTACTTC. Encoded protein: CASSINPSLDEQYF.

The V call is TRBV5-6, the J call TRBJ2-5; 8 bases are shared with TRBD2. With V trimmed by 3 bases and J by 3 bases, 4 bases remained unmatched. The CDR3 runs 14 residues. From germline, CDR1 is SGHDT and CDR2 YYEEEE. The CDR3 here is CASSSRGGEETQYF. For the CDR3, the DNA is TGTGCCAGCAGCTCCCGGGGGGGAGAAGAGACCCAGTACTTC.

The CDR3 here is CASSRPYNEQFF. The DNA of the CDR3 is TGTGCCAGCAGTAGACCTTACAATGAGCAGTTCTTC. V gene TRBV2 combines with J gene TRBJ2-1; no reliable D call. The CDR3 loop spans 12 amino acids. Germline V CDR1 and CDR2: SNHLY, FYNNEI. V was pared by 5 bases and J by 4 bases, with 6 bases between.

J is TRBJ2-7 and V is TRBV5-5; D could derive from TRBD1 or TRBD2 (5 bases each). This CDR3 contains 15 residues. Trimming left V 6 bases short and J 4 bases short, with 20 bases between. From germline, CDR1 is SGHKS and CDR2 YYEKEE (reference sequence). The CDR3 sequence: CASNNWDHLSYEQYF. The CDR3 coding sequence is TGTGCCAGCAACAATTGGGACCATTTATCGTACGAGCAGTACTTC.

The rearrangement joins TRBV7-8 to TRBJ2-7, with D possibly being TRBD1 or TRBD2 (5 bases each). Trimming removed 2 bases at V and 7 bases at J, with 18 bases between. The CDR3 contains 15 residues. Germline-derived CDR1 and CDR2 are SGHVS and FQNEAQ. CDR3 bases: TGTGCCAGCAGCTTACGGACAAAAGGGAGTTTGGAGCAGTACTTC. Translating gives CASSLRTKGSLEQYF. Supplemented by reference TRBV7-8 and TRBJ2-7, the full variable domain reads GAGVSQSPRYKVAKRGQDVALRCDPISGHVSLFWYQQALGQGPEFLTYFQNEAQLDKSGLPSDRFFAERPEGSVSTLKIQRTQQEDSAVYLCASSLRTKGSLEQYFGPGTRLTVT.

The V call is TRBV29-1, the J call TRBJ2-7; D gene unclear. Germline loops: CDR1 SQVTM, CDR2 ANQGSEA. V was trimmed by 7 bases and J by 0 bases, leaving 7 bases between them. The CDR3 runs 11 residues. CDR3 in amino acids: CSARDSYEQYF. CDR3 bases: TGCAGCGCCCGAGACTCCTACGAGCAGTACTTC.